The clone carrying this T cell receptor beta chain has more than one count but fewer than ten. Here immunoSEQ multiplex PCR was the method, and the copy in TCRdb shows in-frame clones only, minus some. The data show about 12,000 clones, about 80% seen once. V shed 5 bases and J 9 bases; nucleotides not matched to a gene: 17. This CDR3 spans 16 amino acids. CDR1 and CDR2 (germline): SEHNR, FQNEAQ (reference sequence). The data were taken from a study of OX40 agonist ivuxolimab in advanced cancers. The sample in question was CD4+ or CD8+ T cells sorted from blood, obtained in a trial of the OX40 agonist ivuxolimab. The J gene is TRBJ1-2, the V gene TRBV7-9, with 8 positions matching TRBD1. The TCR was taken from an adult with an advanced solid tumor such as melanoma, head and neck, liver or kidney cancer. As DNA, the CDR3 is TGTGCCAGCAGCGCGGCCGGGACAGGCCCCTTTCTACGCTACACCTTC. Translating gives CASSAAGTGPFLRYTF.